This T cell receptor beta chain was captured in a study of regulatory T cells in long-lasting Graves disease. Study background: Less than 3 months of antithyroid drugs had been taken by newly diagnosed Graves' patients. Study-level results: Among samples with persistent disease, TRBV28, TRBJ1-2 and TRBJ2-5 were favored.

About this clonotype: No antigen is known for it.

This CDR3 has 14 residues. In germline, CDR1 is MNHNS, CDR2 SASEGT. Trimming removed 6 bases at V and 4 bases at J, with 15 bases between. Time point indicated: newly diagnosed GD, antithyroid drugs for less than 3 months. PBMC-derived RNA was used for the TCR library. Graves' disease diagnosis followed American Thyroid Association guidelines. Patients came through an endocrinology department, and that department was in Xi'an, China. Combining iRepertoire HTBI primers with Arm-PCR of CDR3 regions, the authors built TCR beta libraries. Each CDR3 protein is one row after TCRdb ran MiXCR on the multiplex PCR reads. Found here are roughly 380,000 distinct CDR3 sequences, roughly a sixth of them singletons; the top ten hold over 20%.

This chain connects TRBV6-1 to TRBJ1-1; maybe TRBD1 (5 bases). The sample was peripheral blood mononuclear cells (PBMCs), taken at new diagnosis, from a patient treated with antithyroid drugs. This clonotype was sampled from a female donor with Graves disease. This CDR3 reads CASRPSGGGTEAFF. The CDR3 DNA sequence: TGTGCCAGCAGACCCAGTGGGGGAGGCACTGAAGCTTTCTTT.